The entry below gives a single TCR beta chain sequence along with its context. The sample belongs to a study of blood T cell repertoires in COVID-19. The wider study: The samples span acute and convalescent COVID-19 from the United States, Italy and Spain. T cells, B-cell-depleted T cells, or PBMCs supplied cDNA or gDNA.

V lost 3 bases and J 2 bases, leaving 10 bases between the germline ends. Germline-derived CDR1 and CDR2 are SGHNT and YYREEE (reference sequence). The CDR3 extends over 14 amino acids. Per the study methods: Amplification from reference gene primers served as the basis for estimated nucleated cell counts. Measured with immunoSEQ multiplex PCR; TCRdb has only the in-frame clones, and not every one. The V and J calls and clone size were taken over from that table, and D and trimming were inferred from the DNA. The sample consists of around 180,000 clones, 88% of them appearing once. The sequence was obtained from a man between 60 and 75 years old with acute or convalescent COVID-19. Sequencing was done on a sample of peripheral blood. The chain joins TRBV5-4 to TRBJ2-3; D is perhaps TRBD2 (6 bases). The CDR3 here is CASSSAGNTDTQYF. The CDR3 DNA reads TGTGCCAGCAGCTCGGCGGGAAACACAGATACGCAGTATTTT.